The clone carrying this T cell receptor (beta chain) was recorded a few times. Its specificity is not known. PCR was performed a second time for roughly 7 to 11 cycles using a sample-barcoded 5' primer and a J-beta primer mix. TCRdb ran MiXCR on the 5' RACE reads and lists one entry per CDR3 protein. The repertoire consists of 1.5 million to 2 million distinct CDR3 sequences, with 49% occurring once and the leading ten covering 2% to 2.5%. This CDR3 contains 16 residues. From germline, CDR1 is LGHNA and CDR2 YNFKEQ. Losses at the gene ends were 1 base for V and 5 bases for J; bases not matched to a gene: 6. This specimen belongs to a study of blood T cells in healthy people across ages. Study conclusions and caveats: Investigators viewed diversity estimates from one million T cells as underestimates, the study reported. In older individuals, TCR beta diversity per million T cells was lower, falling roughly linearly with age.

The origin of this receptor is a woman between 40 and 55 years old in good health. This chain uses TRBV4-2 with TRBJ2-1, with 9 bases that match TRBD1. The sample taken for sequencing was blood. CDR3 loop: CASSQVATGGNNEQFF. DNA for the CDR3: TGTGCCAGCAGCCAAGTTGCGACAGGGGGAAACAATGAGCAGTTCTTC.